These 29 T cell receptor beta chains were sequenced from one sample in a study of regulatory T cells in long-lasting Graves disease. Sequencing libraries for TCR beta were prepared with iRepertoire HTBI primers and Arm-PCR of CDR3 regions. TCRdb re-analysed the multiplex PCR reads in MiXCR, keeping a single row per CDR3 protein. Among around 250,000 distinct CDR3 sequences listed, around 20% were seen once. The time point: newly diagnosed GD, antithyroid drugs for less than 3 months. Extracted PBMC RNA gave rise to the TCR library. The sample consisted of peripheral blood mononuclear cells (PBMCs), taken at new diagnosis, from a patient treated with antithyroid drugs. These receptor sequences come from a female donor with Graves disease.

As to this clonotype: A clone one base away is much larger, so this may be a read error. The chain is built from TRBV28 and TRBJ2-1; 7 bases fit TRBD1. Germline CDR1 and CDR2: MDHEN and SYDVKM. This CDR3 is built from 13 residues. CDR3 loop: CASRDRTYNEQSF. For the CDR3, the DNA is TGTGCCAGCAGGGACAGGACCTACAATGAGCAGTCCTTC.

This clonotype was seen a handful of times. The genes are TRBV18 and TRBJ1-5, with a tentative D call TRBD1 (5 bases). V lost 2 bases to trimming and J lost 4 bases, with 9 bases between them. Germline loops: CDR1 KGHSH, CDR2 LQKENI. The CDR3 contains 14 residues. The CDR3 nucleotides are TGTGCCAGCTCACCATTGCGGGGGAATCAGCCCCAGCATTTT. Amino acids: CASSPLRGNQPQHF.

The chain carries TRBV30 and TRBJ1-1; D is unresolved. V was pared by 0 bases and J by 10 bases, with 12 bases between. CDR1 GTSNPN and CDR2 SVGIG come from the germline V gene (reference sequence). The CDR3 covers 12 residues. The CDR3 DNA reads TGTGCCTGGAGTGTACCTCGGGGTATAGCTTTCTTT. Its translation is CAWSVPRGIAFF.

The table lists this clonotype with a few counts. The gene calls are TRBV5-1 and TRBJ2-2; D gene unclear. V lost 4 bases and J 3 bases, leaving 4 bases between the germline ends. From germline, CDR1 is SGHRS and CDR2 YFSETQ. The CDR3 has 12 amino acids. This chain's CDR3 is CASSRDTGELFF. The CDR3 coding sequence is TGCGCCAGCAGCCGGGACACCGGGGAGCTGTTTTTT.

The chain links TRBV5-1 to TRBJ1-1; unclear D gene. CDR1 is SGHRS, CDR2 YFSETQ, per germline. The CDR3 extends over 15 amino acids. V was pared by 0 bases and J by 4 bases, with 13 bases between. CDR3 DNA: TGCGCCAGCAGCTTGGAGGGAGAAGTTAGCACTGAAGCTTTCTTT. It is translated as CASSLEGEVSTEAFF.

This clonotype was picked up many times. V usage is TRBV6-1 and J usage is TRBJ2-7; D may be TRBD1 (6 bases). Trimming left V 6 bases short and J 4 bases short, with 16 bases between. Germline values: CDR1 MNHNS, CDR2 SASEGT. This CDR3 comprises 14 residues. This CDR3 is CASSSWGPTYEQYF. CDR3 DNA: TGTGCCAGCAGCTCCTGGGGGCCAACGTACGAGCAGTACTTC.

This chain joins TRBV4-1 and TRBJ2-7; 7 bases line up with TRBD1. V trimming: 2 bases; J trimming: 5 bases; junction bases outside the gene matches: 6. Looked up from germline, CDR1 is MGHRA and CDR2 is YSYEKL. There are 14 residues in the CDR3. In DNA, the CDR3 is TGCGCCAGCAGCCAATCCAGGGGGAACCACGAGCAGTACTTC. Translated: CASSQSRGNHEQYF.

This clonotype was observed at least ten times. Written as DNA, the CDR3 is TGTGCCAGCAGCCCGGCTAGCGGGAGTTATGAGCAGTTCTTC. Its protein product is CASSPASGSYEQFF. The chain has TRBV7-3 and TRBJ2-1; 10 positions agree with TRBD2. The CDR3 is 14 residues long. J was trimmed by 8 bases and V by 5 bases; bases with no gene match: 6. Germline V gene data show CDR1 as SGHTA and CDR2 as FQGTGA.

This clonotype came up a few times. The V gene is TRBV6-1, the J gene TRBJ1-5; 9 positions agree with TRBD1. The ends lost 6 bases at V and 11 bases at J; junction bases unmatched: 11. The CDR3 length is 14 residues. The V gene's germline CDR1 is MNHNS and CDR2 SASEGT. The CDR3 region is CASRQGQGGQAQHF. For the CDR3, the DNA is TGTGCCAGCAGGCAGGGACAGGGCGGTCAAGCCCAGCATTTT.

V and J are TRBV12-3 or TRBV12-4 and TRBJ1-5; D is unclear. Trimming took off 3 bases at V and 8 bases at J, with 8 bases between the two ends. CDR3 size: 12 residues. CDR3 residues: CASSFDFEPQHF. The CDR3 nucleotides read TGTGCCAGCAGTTTTGACTTCGAGCCCCAGCATTTT.

V usage is TRBV2 and J usage is TRBJ1-2; the D gene is possibly TRBD1 (5 bases). The CDR3 has 12 amino acids. V shed 6 bases and J shed 8 bases, with 13 bases lying between them. The germline CDR1 and CDR2 sequences are SNHLY and FYNNEI. The CDR3 region is CASRVDREGYTF. CDR3 coding DNA: TGTGCCAGCAGGGTCGACAGAGAAGGCTACACCTTC. Based on the CDR3 plus reference TRBV2 and TRBJ1-2, the full variable domain is EPEVTQTPSHQVTQMGQEVILRCVPISNHLYFYWYRQILGQKVEFLVSFYNNEISEKSEIFDDQFSVERPDGSNFTLKIRSTKLEDSAMYFCASRVDREGYTFGSGTRLTVV.

This clonotype was seen repeatedly, ten times or more. The rearrangement joins TRBV29-1 to TRBJ1-1, with D hard to call. Trimming stripped 2 bases from V and 0 bases from J, with 1 base between. Germline V gene sequence: CDR1 SQVTM, CDR2 ANQGSEA. This CDR3 comprises 11 residues. CDR3 in DNA: TGCAGCGTTGAATTGAACACTGAAGCTTTCTTT. This sequence encodes CSVELNTEAFF.

This clonotype was counted many times. The V gene is TRBV20-1, the J gene TRBJ2-3; 8 bases line up with TRBD1. CDR1 and CDR2 (germline): DFQATT, SNEGSKA (reference sequence). After removal of 6 bases from V and 2 bases from J, the junction contained 7 bases not matched to a gene. This CDR3 contains 14 residues. Here the CDR3 DNA reads TGCAGTGCGTCAGGGGGCGGTTACACAGATACGCAGTATTTT. Translating gives CSASGGGYTDTQYF.

This clonotype has just one count. V and J are TRBV4-1 and TRBJ2-4, with 10 positions matching TRBD1. V lost 3 bases and J lost 11; bases outside the gene matches: 16. Germline CDR1 reads MGHRA; CDR2 reads YSYEKL. The CDR3 covers 17 residues. The CDR3 spells CASSQEATGGPYVVQYF. DNA of the CDR3: TGCGCCAGCAGCCAGGAAGCGACAGGGGGCCCTTATGTGGTTCAGTACTTC.

The chain is built from TRBV24-1 and TRBJ2-1, with D possibly TRBD1 on 5 matching bases. V was cut by 4 bases and J by 12 bases, with 12 bases left in between. This CDR3 comprises 12 residues. The germline CDR1 and CDR2 sequences are KGHDR and SFDVKD. DNA for the CDR3: TGTGCCACCAGTGACAGAAGGGGCTGGCAGTTCTTC. This gives the protein CATSDRRGWQFF.

This clonotype is a singleton in its sample. V and J are TRBV20-1 and TRBJ2-1; 13 nucleotides match TRBD2. Germline V CDR1 and CDR2: DFQATT, SNEGSKA (reference sequence). There are 17 residues in the CDR3. The V gene end was trimmed by 5 bases and the J gene end by 7 bases; junction bases not matched to a gene: 14. The DNA for the CDR3 is TGCAGTGCTCCACTGGCGACTAGCGGGAGGCCTACAAATGAGCAGTTCTTC. Translated: CSAPLATSGRPTNEQFF.

This chain joins TRBV11-2 and TRBJ2-7, with unresolved D. This CDR3 has 12 amino acids. V was cut by 0 bases and J by 6 bases, with 6 bases left in between. Germline V lookup: CDR1 SGHAT, CDR2 FQNNGV. CDR3 amino acids: CASSLELVEQYF. CDR3 nucleotides: TGTGCCAGCAGCTTAGAGCTCGTCGAGCAGTACTTC.

This clonotype came up many times. The chain carries TRBV11-2 and TRBJ2-4, with D unresolved. V lost 3 bases, J lost 3 bases, and 9 bases lay in between. This CDR3 comprises 14 residues. Germline values: CDR1 SGHAT, CDR2 FQNNGV. The CDR3 bases are TGTGCCAGCAGCTTTCTCAAGAGCAAAAACATTCAGTACTTC. This gives the protein CASSFLKSKNIQYF.

The sample holds many counts of this clonotype. V gene TRBV5-1 combines with J gene TRBJ2-1; 11 nucleotides match TRBD1. Losses at the gene ends were 8 bases for V and 10 bases for J; bases not matched to a gene: 17. Germline-derived CDR1 and CDR2 are SGHRS and YFSETQ. This CDR3 comprises 16 residues. The CDR3 loop is CASSPGQGAFLGEQFF. In DNA, the CDR3 is TGCGCCAGTTCGCCAGGACAGGGGGCCTTCTTAGGGGAGCAGTTCTTC.

Regarding this clonotype: It may be a read error: a sequence one base away is much more abundant. The genes are TRBV3-1 and TRBJ2-2, with a tentative D call TRBD2 (6 bases). The CDR3 loop spans 17 amino acids. The ends were cut back, 4 bases at V and 0 bases at J, with 15 bases in the middle. Germline loops: CDR1 LGHDT, CDR2 YNNKEL (reference sequence). The CDR3 region has the DNA TGTGCCAGCAGCCCTCGGACTGGCGGGACGAACACCGGGGAGCTGTTTTTT. It yields the protein CASSPRTGGTNTGELFF.

This clonotype was seen a few times. The chain uses TRBV2 and TRBJ2-5, with 9 bases lining up with TRBD2. The length of the CDR3 is 13 residues. Germline assignment: CDR1 SNHLY and CDR2 FYNNEI. J was trimmed by 5 bases and V by 6 bases; bases with no gene match: 4. CDR3 nucleotides: TGTGCCAGCAGGAGGCGGGGGGGGGAGACCCAGTACTTC. Protein sequence: CASRRRGGETQYF.

This clonotype showed up many times. This chain links TRBV5-1 with TRBJ1-4, with D possibly being TRBD1 (5 bases). V lost 0 bases and J lost 6, with 12 bases in between. Per germline, CDR1 SGHRS and CDR2 YFSETQ. This CDR3 region has 15 residues. The CDR3 sequence is CASSLDGGRDEKLFF. The DNA for the CDR3 is TGCGCCAGCAGCTTGGACGGGGGAAGGGATGAAAAACTGTTTTTT.

The table lists this clonotype with many counts. This may be a read error: a much more frequent sequence differs by one nucleotide. The rearrangement uses TRBV2 and TRBJ2-5; D tentatively reads TRBD1 or TRBD2 (5 bases each). V lost 6 bases to trimming and J lost 2 bases, with 19 bases between them. The CDR3 has 16 amino acids. The germline V gene has CDR1 SNHLY and CDR2 FYNNEI. The CDR3 protein is CASRKRTGRGQETQYF. The CDR3 coding sequence is TGTGCCAGCAGGAAACGGACGGGACGAGGGCAAGAGACCCAGTACTTC.

In this sample, this clonotype turned up many times. CDR3 DNA sequence: TGTGCCAGCAGCCATCTGGGTACTAACTATGGCTACACCTTC. Translating gives CASSHLGTNYGYTF. The gene calls are TRBV3-1 and TRBJ1-2, with unresolved D. CDR3 length: 14 amino acids. Germline V gene lookup returns CDR1 LGHDT and CDR2 YNNKEL (reference sequence). Trimming shortened V by 3 bases and J by 0 bases, and 8 bases separated the two germline ends.

The rearrangement uses TRBV7-2 and TRBJ1-3, with D hard to call. V was shortened by 3 bases and J by 0 bases, with 15 bases between the two germline ends. CDR3 length equals 17 residues. From germline, CDR1 is SGHTA and CDR2 FQGNSA. CDR3 sequence (DNA): TGTGCCAGCAGCTTTACCCCGACCCGCGACTCTGGAAACACCATATATTTT. Its translation: CASSFTPTRDSGNTIYF.

CDR3 bases: TGTGCCAGCAGAGGGGATAGGGATGAGCAGTTCTTC. It specifies CASRGDRDEQFF. The rearrangement links TRBV9 to TRBJ2-1; a weak D match, TRBD1 (5 bases). Trimming stripped 5 bases from V and 8 bases from J, with 11 bases between. This CDR3 comprises 12 residues. Germline V gene sequence: CDR1 SGDLS, CDR2 YYNGEE.

The J gene is TRBJ2-7, the V gene TRBV4-1, with D uncertain. The CDR3 is 16 amino acids. The V gene's germline CDR1 is MGHRA and CDR2 YSYEKL. The ends were cut back, 2 bases at V and 2 bases at J, with 16 bases in the middle. The CDR3 spells CASSQLSKGNAYEQYF. The CDR3 DNA sequence: TGCGCCAGCAGCCAATTGAGCAAGGGAAACGCCTACGAGCAGTACTTC.

A note on this clonotype: A much more abundant neighbour one base away suggests this may be a read error. The chain is built from TRBV7-9 and TRBJ2-1; TRBD2 aligns across 11 bases. Germline-derived CDR1 and CDR2 are SEHNR and FQNEAQ (reference sequence). V lost 11 bases to trimming and J lost 8 bases; unmatched junction nucleotides: 11. This CDR3 contains 14 residues. CDR3 sequence (DNA): TGTGCCTCCGGGACTAGCGGCTTTAGTGATGAGCAGTTCTTC. Protein sequence: CASGTSGFSDEQFF.

This clonotype was picked up many times. This rearrangement joins TRBV7-2 to TRBJ1-3, with D possibly TRBD1 on 6 matching bases. CDR1 and CDR2 (germline): SGHTA, FQGNSA. V was shortened by 5 bases and J by 4 bases, with 15 bases between the two germline ends. This CDR3 contains 15 residues. CDR3 residues: CASSVNRVQGNTIYF. For the CDR3, the DNA is TGTGCCAGCAGCGTAAACAGGGTTCAAGGAAACACCATATATTTT.